Presented here are 32 T cell receptor beta chains from one specimen sequenced in a study of blood T cell repertoires in COVID-19. Libraries were prepared by immunoSEQ multiplex PCR; TCRdb keeps only in-frame clonotypes and omits some of them. In the table there are about 300,000 clones, roughly 91% of which are singletons. The sample comprised peripheral blood. The receptors originated from a woman in her twenties or thirties with COVID-19, enrolled during active disease.

This chain joins TRBV5-1 and TRBJ2-2; 7 bases match TRBD1. Germline CDR1 reads SGHRS; CDR2 reads YFSETQ. The CDR3 has 14 amino acids. V shed 7 bases, J shed 4 bases, and the junction held 7 bases outside the gene matches. CDR3 residues: CASQNRGGTGELFF. DNA for the CDR3: TGCGCCAGCCAGAACAGGGGTGGCACCGGGGAGCTGTTTTTT.

J is TRBJ2-7 and V is TRBV5-1; D is unclear. CDR3 size: 13 residues. CDR1 is SGHRS, CDR2 YFSETQ, per germline. V was trimmed by 4 bases and J by 4 bases, leaving 12 bases between them. The chain's CDR3 is CASSRSLMYEQYF. The CDR3 DNA sequence: TGCGCCAGCAGCCGGTCTCTCATGTACGAGCAGTACTTC.

This clone appeared once. CDR3 bases: TGCGCCAGCAGCATGGGACAGGGACCCTACTATAATTCACCCCTCCACTTT. Residues: CASSMGQGPYYNSPLHF. The V and J genes are TRBV5-1 and TRBJ1-6; 9 bases agree with TRBD1. CDR1 and CDR2 from the germline V gene are SGHRS and YFSETQ. This CDR3 contains 17 residues. V trimming: 4 bases; J trimming: 3 bases; junction bases outside the gene matches: 8.

The chain employs TRBV7-9 and TRBJ2-6; D perhaps matches TRBD2 (5 bases). Germline-derived CDR1 and CDR2 are SEHNR and FQNEAQ (reference sequence). CDR3 length: 18 residues. V lost 5 bases to trimming and J lost 2 bases, with 19 bases between them. The CDR3 DNA is TGTGCCAGCAGCCCCCGAAGCTCGGGAACGGCTGGGGCCAACGTCCTGACTTTC. Translated: CASSPRSSGTAGANVLTF.

With respect to this clone: Within the sample, other DNA sequences also encode this same CDR3. V and J are TRBV18 and TRBJ1-1, with D possibly TRBD1 on 5 matching bases. The ends were cut back, 2 bases at V and 1 base at J, with 8 bases in the middle. CDR1 is KGHSH, CDR2 LQKENI, per germline. This CDR3 spans 14 amino acids. CDR3 nucleotide sequence: TGTGCCAGCTCACCAGTTCAGGGGAACACTGAAGCTTTCTTT. This codes for CASSPVQGNTEAFF.

The rearrangement uses TRBV4-3 and TRBJ2-3, with D uncertain. Looked up from germline, CDR1 is LGHNA and CDR2 is YSLEER. The V end was cut by 2 bases, the J end by 10 bases, with 16 bases between. The CDR3 consists of 14 residues. CDR3 in amino acids: CASSQTERLLPQYF. DNA for the CDR3: TGCGCCAGCAGCCAAACGGAGAGGTTGCTGCCGCAGTATTTT.

V usage is TRBV4-3 and J usage is TRBJ1-4, with a weak D call TRBD1 (5 bases). CDR1 is LGHNA and CDR2 is YSLEER in the germline V gene. The CDR3 covers 17 residues. The V end lost 0 bases, the J end lost 0 bases, and 11 bases lay between the germline ends. In DNA form, the CDR3 reads TGCGCCAGCAGCCAAGATTTTACGGGGGCAACTAATGAAAAACTGTTTTTT. Its translation: CASSQDFTGATNEKLFF.

The rearrangement links TRBV2 to TRBJ1-5; TRBD1 agrees at 10 bases. The CDR3 length is 15 residues. The V segment lost 4 bases and the J segment 1 base; nucleotides outside the gene matches: 1. Germline V gene sequence: CDR1 SNHLY, CDR2 FYNNEI. The CDR3 sequence is CASSAGQGSNQPQHF. CDR3 coding DNA: TGTGCCAGCAGTGCGGGACAGGGGAGCAATCAGCCCCAGCATTTT.

The J gene is TRBJ1-5, the V gene TRBV6-2 or TRBV6-3; 7 bases align to TRBD1. The germline CDR1 and CDR2 sequences are MNHEY and SVGEGT. The trim removed 6 bases at V and 3 bases at J, leaving 8 bases unmatched. The CDR3 contains 15 residues. CDR3 region: CASSKRDSTNQPQHF. The CDR3 DNA reads as TGTGCCAGCAGCAAACGGGACAGCACCAATCAGCCCCAGCATTTT.

The gene calls are TRBV4-2 and TRBJ2-7; 9 bases line up with TRBD1. The CDR3 has 15 amino acids. From germline, CDR1 is LGHNA and CDR2 YNFKEQ. V was clipped by 4 bases and J by 2 bases; unmatched bases: 6. The CDR3 sequence: CASSPRTGEAYEQYF. The CDR3 nucleotides read TGTGCCAGCAGCCCCCGGACAGGGGAGGCCTACGAGCAGTACTTC.

The V and J genes are TRBV2 and TRBJ1-4; 8 bases align to TRBD1. This CDR3 is built from 14 residues. CDR1 is SNHLY and CDR2 is FYNNEI in the germline V gene. The V and J ends lost 10 bases and 8 bases, in that order; junction bases with no gene match: 12. CDR3 coding DNA: TGTGCCATCTCGGACAGGGAGGTGTTAGAAAAACTGTTTTTT. The encoded protein is CAISDREVLEKLFF.

V usage is TRBV5-1 and J usage is TRBJ2-3, with D unclear. Trimming took off 0 bases at V and 1 base at J, with 9 bases between the two ends. The length of the CDR3 is 15 residues. Germline CDR1 reads SGHRS; CDR2 reads YFSETQ. The CDR3 region has the DNA TGCGCCAGCAGCTTGGAGGCGGTCGGCACAGATACGCAGTATTTT. Translation gives CASSLEAVGTDTQYF.

The chain recombines TRBV6-2 or TRBV6-3 with TRBJ1-1; D remains unclear. The CDR3 consists of 13 residues. Deletions cut 5 bases from V and 1 base from J, with 8 bases between. Looked up from germline, CDR1 is MNHEY and CDR2 is SVGEGT. CDR3 sequence (DNA): TGTGCCAGCAGTCAGTGGGCGAACACTGAAGCTTTCTTT. Translation: CASSQWANTEAFF.

The V and J genes are TRBV5-1 and TRBJ2-3, with 11 bases aligning to TRBD2. With 3 bases clipped from V and 0 bases from J, the junction kept 3 bases outside the gene matches. CDR1 SGHRS and CDR2 YFSETQ come from the germline V gene. The CDR3 consists of 16 residues. CDR3 DNA sequence: TGCGCCAGCAGCTCTAGCGGGGGGTATAGCACAGATACGCAGTATTTT. Translation gives CASSSSGGYSTDTQYF.

The chain employs TRBV7-8 and TRBJ1-2, with D possibly being TRBD1 (6 bases). Trimming removed 4 bases at V and 8 bases at J, with 20 bases between. Germline CDR1 and CDR2: SGHVS and FQNEAQ. The CDR3 has 15 amino acids. In nucleotides, the CDR3 is TGTGCCAGCAGCTCTCAGGGAGGGGGTCCAGTCGGCTACACCTTC. Protein product: CASSSQGGGPVGYTF.

This clone was seen only once. Written as DNA, the CDR3 is TGTGCCAGCAGCTCCCTTATGGAGATGGACTATGGCTACACCTTC. Its translation: CASSSLMEMDYGYTF. The chain uses TRBV7-9 and TRBJ1-2, with unresolved D. The V gene lost 4 bases and the J gene lost 3 bases, with 15 bases spanning the gap. The CDR3 is made up of 15 amino acids. Germline loops: CDR1 SEHNR, CDR2 FQNEAQ (reference sequence).

The chain uses TRBV7-9 and TRBJ1-1; no definite D call. This CDR3 contains 13 residues. V was cut by 6 bases and J by 0 bases, with 8 bases left in between. The germline gives CDR1 SEHNR, CDR2 FQNEAQ (reference sequence). The DNA for the CDR3 is TGTGCCAGCAGTGCCCACATGAACACTGAAGCTTTCTTT. This translates into CASSAHMNTEAFF.

The chain employs TRBV5-6 and TRBJ2-7; 8 bases match TRBD2. V shed 7 bases, J shed 7 bases, and the junction held 7 bases outside the gene matches. The germline V gene encodes CDR1 SGHDT and CDR2 YYEEEE. The CDR3 loop spans 12 amino acids. CDR3 region: CASVGRAGEQYV. The CDR3 DNA follows: TGTGCCAGCGTCGGGAGGGCGGGTGAGCAGTACGTC.

This chain links TRBV5-1 with TRBJ2-3; 8 positions match TRBD2. Germline lookup yields CDR1 SGHRS and CDR2 YFSETQ. The junction had 7 bases not matched to a gene; V was cut back by 4 bases and J by 3 bases. This CDR3 has 15 residues. The CDR3 here is CASSLGRARTDTQYF. Here the CDR3 DNA reads TGCGCCAGCAGCCTCGGGAGGGCGAGGACAGATACGCAGTATTTT. Full variable domain (outside the CDR3, taken from reference TRBV5-1 and TRBJ2-3): KAGVTQTPRYLIKTRGQQVTLSCSPISGHRSVSWYQQTPGQGLQFLFEYFSETQRNKGNFPGRFSGRQFSNSRSEMNVSTLELGDSALYLCASSLGRARTDTQYFGPGTRLTVL.

V usage is TRBV10-3 and J usage is TRBJ1-2; a weak D match, TRBD1 (5 bases). CDR1 and CDR2 (germline): ENHRY, SYGVKD. The CDR3 runs 14 residues. Trimming took 1 base from V and 2 from J, leaving 8 bases between them. The CDR3 bases are TGTGCCATCAGTGAGTGGGGGGGAAACTATGGCTACACCTTC. Translating gives CAISEWGGNYGYTF.

This clone was observed a handful of times. The rearrangement joins TRBV15 to TRBJ2-6, with 8 bases aligning to TRBD2. Trimming at V came to 2 bases and at J to 0 bases, leaving 9 bases not matched to a gene. CDR1 and CDR2 (germline): LNHNV, YYDKDF (reference sequence). This CDR3 comprises 19 residues. The CDR3 DNA reads TGTGCCACCAGCAGAACCGACGGCGGGGGGTTCTCTGGGGCCAACGTCCTGACTTTC. Protein product: CATSRTDGGGFSGANVLTF.

V is TRBV20-1 and J is TRBJ2-1; D might be TRBD2 (6 bases). CDR1 and CDR2 from the germline V gene are DFQATT and SNEGSKA (reference sequence). The CDR3 loop spans 11 amino acids. The ends were cut back, 5 bases at V and 10 bases at J, with 12 bases in the middle. DNA for the CDR3: TGCAGTGCTGGGGGGAGCGGGGAGCAGTTCTTC. Its translation: CSAGGSGEQFF.

This clone was detected once. The genes are TRBV18 and TRBJ1-4; D gene uncertain. V was pared by 2 bases and J by 6 bases, with 7 bases between. Germline values: CDR1 KGHSH, CDR2 LQKENI. The CDR3 has 13 amino acids. For the CDR3, the DNA is TGTGCCAGCTCACCAGCGGAGTATGAAAAACTGTTTTTT. Translated, it gives CASSPAEYEKLFF.

A single count supports this clone. The chain carries TRBV9 and TRBJ1-4; D is perhaps TRBD1 (5 bases). CDR1 is SGDLS and CDR2 is YYNGEE in the germline V gene. This CDR3 region has 17 residues. With 0 bases removed from V and 4 bases from J, the gap between germline ends came to 16 bases. CDR3 bases: TGTGCCAGCAGCGTAGCCGATGACAGCGCTGGTAATGAAAAACTGTTTTTT. Translation gives CASSVADDSAGNEKLFF.

V is TRBV5-1 and J is TRBJ2-6, with TRBD1 matching over 10 bases. The CDR3 length is 13 residues. V was pared by 4 bases and J by 12 bases, with 4 bases of the junction left unmatched. Per germline, CDR1 SGHRS and CDR2 YFSETQ. The CDR3 DNA is TGCGCCAGCAGCGCGGGACAGGGGAGCGTCCTGACTTTC. Its protein is CASSAGQGSVLTF.

The V and J genes are TRBV2 and TRBJ1-6; TRBD1 aligns across 10 bases. The V and J ends lost 6 bases and 6 bases, in that order; junction bases with no gene match: 8. The CDR3 spans 16 residues. CDR1 is SNHLY and CDR2 is FYNNEI in the germline V gene. CDR3 protein: CASRTGGAFINSPLHF. CDR3 nucleotides: TGTGCCAGCAGGACAGGGGGCGCTTTCATTAATTCACCCCTCCACTTT.

The chain links TRBV6-1 to TRBJ2-2; 10 bases are a match to TRBD2. This CDR3 contains 16 residues. Germline V gene data show CDR1 as MNHNS and CDR2 as SASEGT. V dropped 4 bases and J dropped 1; count of bases not matched to a gene: 3. The CDR3 nucleotides read TGTGCCAGCAGTGGAGCGGGGGGGCTGAACACCGGGGAGCTGTTTTTT. This codes for CASSGAGGLNTGELFF.

The V and J genes are TRBV19 and TRBJ1-1, with D tentatively TRBD1 (6 bases). Per the germline V gene, CDR1 is LNHDA and CDR2 is SQIVND (reference sequence). The CDR3 runs to 16 residues. V was shortened by 3 bases and J by 3 bases, with 17 bases between the two germline ends. The CDR3 DNA reads TGTGCCAGTAGTATCGGGGGGCGAGGATCGGACACTGAAGCTTTCTTT. It yields the protein CASSIGGRGSDTEAFF. Full variable domain (outside the CDR3, taken from reference TRBV19 and TRBJ1-1): DGGITQSPKYLFRKEGQNVTLSCEQNLNHDAMYWYRQDPGQGLRLIYYSQIVNDFQKGDIAEGYSVSREKKESFPLTVTSAQKNPTAFYLCASSIGGRGSDTEAFFGQGTRLTVV.

This clone was recorded only once. This rearrangement joins TRBV12-3 or TRBV12-4 to TRBJ1-4, with 9 positions matching TRBD1. The CDR3 has 13 residues. With 5 bases clipped from V and 10 bases from J, the junction kept 5 bases outside the gene matches. The CDR3 protein is CASSHRGQGKLFF. CDR3 sequence (DNA): TGTGCCAGCAGTCACAGGGGGCAAGGAAAACTGTTTTTT.

This rearrangement joins TRBV5-8 to TRBJ2-7, with TRBD2 matching 8 bases. Germline CDR1 and CDR2: SGHTS and YDEGEE. This CDR3 has 13 amino acids. The V segment lost 4 bases and the J segment 2 bases; nucleotides outside the gene matches: 2. The CDR3 region is CASSRRGAYEQYV. CDR3 in DNA: TGTGCCAGCAGCCGGCGGGGGGCCTACGAGCAGTACGTC.

V gene TRBV6-5 combines with J gene TRBJ1-4; 7 bases map to TRBD1. With 4 bases clipped from V and 8 bases from J, the junction kept 7 bases outside the gene matches. Per the germline V gene, CDR1 is MNHEY and CDR2 is SVGAGI. This CDR3 comprises 14 residues. The CDR3 nucleotides are TGTGCCAGCAGTTCCCCAGGGGGAGAGGAAAAACTGTTTTTT. It yields the protein CASSSPGGEEKLFF.

The chain carries TRBV6-5 and TRBJ2-3, with 7 nucleotides matching TRBD2. There are 15 residues in the CDR3. Germline V lookup: CDR1 MNHEY, CDR2 SVGAGI. After removal of 6 bases from V and 4 bases from J, the junction contained 10 bases not matched to a gene. The CDR3 DNA is TGTGCCAGCAGGCCTTGGGGGGGAGCCGCAGATACGCAGTATTTT. It translates to CASRPWGGAADTQYF.